This T cell receptor (beta chain) was documented in a study of T cells in Graves' hyperthyroidism and ophthalmopathy. Study overall: Sampling of peripheral blood happened at initial diagnosis, prior to any treatment.

This clonotype was recorded many times. Its antigen is undetermined. RNA transcripts were the template for amplifying TCR beta CDR3 regions. HTBI primers were the set used in a first-round RT-PCR of the TCR CDR3. TCRdb processed the multiplex PCR reads anew with MiXCR; each CDR3 protein has one entry. Found here are 350,000 to 400,000 distinct CDR3 sequences, about 14% of them singletons; the top ten hold roughly 9.6%. The CDR3 length is 17 residues. V was trimmed by 0 bases and J by 5 bases, leaving 19 bases between them. Germline lookup yields CDR1 SEHNR and CDR2 FQNEAQ (reference sequence). The study's findings and limits: Among clonotypes expanded in thyroid above 0.001, most were also found in blood.

The origin of this receptor is a woman aged 60-75 years with Graves' hyperthyroidism. The sequenced sample consisted of blood. The V call is TRBV7-9, the J call TRBJ1-1, with TRBD1 as a possible D gene (5 bases). In DNA, the CDR3 is TGTGCCAGCAGCTTAGCGACAGCCAATACTGAACGAACTGAAGCTTTCTTT. Protein: CASSLATANTERTEAFF. Full variable domain (rest looked up from reference TRBV7-9 and TRBJ1-1): DTGVSQNPRHKITKRGQNVTFRCDPISEHNRLYWYRQTLGQGPEFLTYFQNEAQLEKSRLLSDRFSAERPKGSFSTLEIQRTEQGDSAMYLCASSLATANTERTEAFFGQGTRLTVV.